Listed below are T cell receptor beta chains from one sample, sequenced in a study of blood T cell repertoires in COVID-19. TCRdb keeps only in-frame clones here, not all; method: immunoSEQ multiplex PCR. The data contain around 140,000 clones, around 85% of them singletons. Sample: peripheral blood. Receptors were obtained from a woman of 80 years or more with acute or convalescent COVID-19. Both conserved end residues are part of each CDR3.

v_gene	len	j_gene	CDR3aa
TRBV11-2	12	TRBJ1-6	CASSRINSPLHF
TRBV5-4	15	TRBJ2-1	CASSFGGSAYNEQFF
TRBV10-2	14	TRBJ2-1	CASSESVLYNEQFF
TRBV5-1	15	TRBJ2-1	CASSHDNAGYNEQFF
TRBV7-2	15	TRBJ1-4	CASSGRQGRNEKLFF
TRBV2	16	TRBJ2-3	CASSDPLSGAADTQYF
TRBV27	14	TRBJ2-7	CASSLRQGTYEQYF
TRBV29-1	14	TRBJ2-7	CSVEAATASGEQYF
TRBV7-2	14	TRBJ1-2	CASSLNPQANGYTF
TRBV2	14	TRBJ1-4	CASSETPANEKLFF
TRBV18	14	TRBJ2-5	CASSLWDREETQYF
TRBV5-1	14	TRBJ1-1	CASSYRQGNTEAFF
TRBV6-5	14	TRBJ1-1	CASSYGQANTEAFF
TRBV7-2	14	TRBJ2-2	CASSLGLYTGELFF
TRBV6-2/TRBV6-3	13	TRBJ2-7	CASSSDGGYEQYF
TRBV12-5	13	TRBJ1-5	CASAPGRNQPQHF
TRBV30	16	TRBJ2-7	CAWTRTPGQRSYEQYF
TRBV7-9	14	TRBJ1-4	CASTRRGTNEKLFF
TRBV10-2	13	TRBJ2-7	CASSEGAFYEQYF
TRBV12-5	14	TRBJ2-5	CASSLGQGPETQYF
TRBV10-2	15	TRBJ2-1	CASLLTYGGNNEQFF
TRBV5-1	16	TRBJ1-2	CASSSTGQGRNYGYTF